This TCR beta chain came from a study of T cells in Graves' hyperthyroidism and ophthalmopathy (dated by TCRdb to about 2019). Regarding the complete study: Peripheral blood samples were taken at initial diagnosis, before any treatment was given. The 100 discovery patients were divided at random into training and test sets in a 7:3 ratio. A discovery cohort of about a hundred patients, fewer than 50 with Graves' ophthalmopathy and approximately 57 with stable Graves' hyperthyroidism, was used to find distinguishing TCR V-J signatures. Prospective prediction of ophthalmopathy was tested in an independent validation cohort of some 19 hyperthyroidism patients and some 17 patients who later progressed to ophthalmopathy. According to the paper, TCR Vbeta CDR3 sequencing was carried out on about 140 peripheral blood samples, which came from over 40 ophthalmopathy, around 74 hyperthyroidism and about 17 progressor patients. Thyroid tissue and blood T-cell repertoires from roughly six Graves' hyperthyroidism patients were also compared in the study. Once sampling was done, hyperthyroidism patients were given methimazole at a starting dose of 30 mg daily, whereas ophthalmopathy patients were given high-dose intravenous methylprednisolone. The paper as a whole reports these results and caveats: Ophthalmopathy was separated from stable hyperthyroidism by a 13 V-J signature model, with about 86% sensitivity and approximately 81% specificity obtained in cross-validation and 80%/75% obtained in testing. Blood samples also contained most of the expanded thyroid clonotypes (frequency above 0.001), which suggests that blood repertoires may reflect thyroid immune responses. In validation, the model predicted progression to ophthalmopathy a median of around six months before onset, with over 55% sensitivity and about 75% specificity. Sample size was not statistically predetermined, and investigators were not blinded to group allocation.

This clonotype was recorded at least ten times. The target of this receptor is not known. The sample holds no much larger clone one base away, and base qualities are not on file. V lost 6 bases and J lost 4 bases; the stretch between them is 15 bases long. The CDR3 runs 14 amino acids, cysteine and phenylalanine included. Solely the CDR3 DNA is kept, with 42 bases framed from the first base. The germline V gene specifies MDHEN as CDR1 and SYDVKM as CDR2. The TCR beta CDR3 regions were amplified from RNA transcripts. The TCR CDR3 was subjected to a first round of RT-PCR using the HTBI primer set and the Qiagen OneStep RT-PCR kit. Libraries were constructed in a second round of multiplex PCR, after which size selection and purification were carried out. Sequencing of the libraries was done on an Illumina HiSeq2000 using paired-end 100 bp reads. Concerning the study's data processing: SOAPnuke was used to process the raw data, throwing out any read that contained adapters or uncalled bases, had a mean Phred below 15, or lacked an exact constant-primer or identifier match. COPE v1.2.5 was used to merge the high-quality paired reads, and each unique nucleotide sequence was defined as a clonotype. MiTCR v1.1 was used to align clonotypes to the IMGT TRBV, TRBD and TRBJ reference segments. Analysis was restricted to V-J combinations with a frequency above 0.0001, which covered just over 98% of repertoires. The TCS score was defined as F50 (clonal expansion) divided by E x V (chaos), with BLOSUM62-based TCRdist calculated between CDR3 peptides within each V-J. Welch's t-statistics and random forest reduced several hundred V-J features to fewer than 15, which were used in a naive Bayes classifier (R e1071). TCRdb reprocessing: public reads trimmed at Q25 with fastp, clones called with MiXCR, in-frame beta chains kept. Records with the same CDR3 protein are collapsed into one entry carrying the most frequent genes and DNA. The authors' filters were not applied to this entry. The sample records about 500,000 distinct CDR3 sequences, over 15% of which are singletons. The top ten constitute roughly 18% of the sample.

Stable Graves' hyperthyroidism was defined as the absence of progression to ophthalmopathy over 18 months of follow-up. Hyperthyroidism patients were newly diagnosed, had a disease duration of under 2 months, and were aged 18 to 65 years. Patients with uncontrolled infections, other autoimmune diseases, pregnancy or lactation were excluded. Clinical symptoms, serum thyroxine and TRAb, thyroid ultrasound, and orbital computed tomography formed the basis for the diagnoses. Ficoll-Paque density gradient centrifugation was used to isolate PBMCs from under 11 ml of fresh peripheral blood. Trizol reagent was used to extract total RNA, and RNA quality was then checked on an Agilent 2100 Bioanalyzer.

Sequencing was performed on blood. The rearranged segments are TRBV28 and TRBJ1-1, and TRBD1 may be the D gene, going by 5 matching bases. The source is a woman aged 18-29 years with Graves' hyperthyroidism. The nucleotide sequence reads TGTGCCAGCAGCGCGGGACCCCGGGGCACTGAAGCTTTCTTT. It translates as CASSAGPRGTEAFF.